A single sample gave rise to the 13 T cell receptor beta chains below, sequenced in a study of T cells after yellow fever vaccination. TCRdb reprocessed the 5' RACE reads via MiXCR and lists one record per CDR3 protein. The sample lists 250,000 to 300,000 distinct CDR3 sequences; over 10% were seen once. The sample here was CD4+ T cells sorted from PBMCs, taken 45 days after the yellow fever booster vaccination. Source of these receptors: a man aged 30 to 45 who received the YFV17D yellow fever vaccine.

Note on this clonotype: Sequence at one end of the junction differs from germline and may be a read error. This chain joins TRBV20-1 and TRBJ2-1; D not resolved. Germline values: CDR1 DFQATT, CDR2 SNEGSKA (reference sequence). The CDR3 runs to 14 residues. This CDR3 is CSARGRQTYNEQFF. The CDR3 region has the DNA TGCAGTGCGAGAGGACGGCAAACCTACAATGAGCAGTTCTTC.

J is TRBJ2-1 and V is TRBV4-2, with D tentatively TRBD2 (7 bases). Germline CDR1 LGHNA, CDR2 YNFKEQ. CDR3 length: 17 residues. V was trimmed by 6 bases and J by 7 bases, leaving 25 bases between them. CDR3 DNA sequence: TGTGCCAGCAGTACTAGAGGGGGAGGGCCTTACTTGAATGAGCAGTTCTTC. Its protein is CASSTRGGGPYLNEQFF.

The chain uses TRBV4-2 and TRBJ2-5; TRBD1 matches at 7 bases. Germline lookup yields CDR1 LGHNA and CDR2 YNFKEQ. J lost 2 bases, V lost 10 bases, and 22 bases had no gene match. The CDR3 extends over 18 amino acids. The CDR3 loop reads CAIRPGSFEGQLQETQYF. The CDR3, as DNA: TGTGCCATCCGCCCGGGGAGCTTCGAGGGACAGTTACAAGAGACCCAGTACTTC.

This chain uses TRBV28 with TRBJ2-7; TRBD1 matches at 7 bases. The CDR3 covers 13 residues. The V segment lost 6 bases and the J segment 3 bases; nucleotides outside the gene matches: 5. Germline CDR1 is MDHEN and CDR2 is SYDVKM. The CDR3: CASRRQGIYEQYF. CDR3 sequence (DNA): TGTGCCAGCAGAAGACAGGGTATCTACGAGCAGTACTTC.

The CDR3 region is CASSSLPAGGPTDTQYF. CDR3 in DNA: TGTGCCAGCAGCTCGCTCCCAGCGGGAGGACCCACAGATACGCAGTATTTT. The J gene is TRBJ2-3, the V gene TRBV7-8; 9 bases agree with TRBD2. The CDR3 spans 17 residues. J lost 2 bases, V lost 4 bases, and 10 bases had no gene match. Germline V gene data show CDR1 as SGHVS and CDR2 as FQNEAQ. Based on the CDR3 plus reference TRBV7-8 and TRBJ2-3, the full variable domain is GAGVSQSPRYKVAKRGQDVALRCDPISGHVSLFWYQQALGQGPEFLTYFQNEAQLDKSGLPSDRFFAERPEGSVSTLKIQRTQQEDSAVYLCASSSLPAGGPTDTQYFGPGTRLTVL.

CDR3 in DNA: TGCAGTGCTGGCCAGAACATTAATGAAAAACTGTTTTTT. Protein: CSAGQNINEKLFF. The rearrangement uses TRBV20-1 and TRBJ1-4, with D hard to call. The CDR3 consists of 13 residues. Trimming stripped 5 bases from V and 4 bases from J, with 11 bases between. The germline V gene has CDR1 DFQATT and CDR2 SNEGSKA (reference sequence).

The J gene is TRBJ2-7, the V gene TRBV7-2; TRBD1 is a possible D gene (6 bases). Per the germline V gene, CDR1 is SGHTA and CDR2 is FQGNSA. V was shortened by 2 bases and J by 2 bases, with 7 bases between the two germline ends. This CDR3 contains 13 residues. CDR3 sequence (DNA): TGTGCCAGCAGCTTATACAGGGCCTACGAGCAGTACTTC. This gives the protein CASSLYRAYEQYF.

Only a few counts were recorded for this clonotype. V gene TRBV20-1 combines with J gene TRBJ2-2, with D possibly called TRBD1 or TRBD2 (5 bases each). V was cut by 5 bases and J by 5 bases, with 15 bases left in between. The CDR3 has 14 amino acids. Germline CDR1 reads DFQATT; CDR2 reads SNEGSKA (reference sequence). The CDR3 DNA is TGCAGTGCTGCCCGGGACGCCTGGACCGGGGAGCTGTTTTTT. This sequence encodes CSAARDAWTGELFF.

In nucleotides, the CDR3 is TGTGCCAGCAGCTTAGCGAGCAGGGGGGAGTCCGAGCAGTACTTC. It is translated as CASSLASRGESEQYF. The chain is built from TRBV7-2 and TRBJ2-7, with a tentative D call TRBD1 (7 bases). The CDR3 contains 15 residues. Germline CDR1 reads SGHTA; CDR2 reads FQGNSA. V lost 0 bases and J lost 6, with 15 bases in between.

This clonotype was counted a few times. The chain is built from TRBV20-1 and TRBJ1-1, with 7 positions matching TRBD1. This CDR3 is 14 amino acids long. Germline V gene lookup returns CDR1 DFQATT and CDR2 SNEGSKA (reference sequence). J lost 0 bases, V lost 3 bases, and 4 bases had no gene match. CDR3 sequence reads: CSARETGMNTEAFF. In DNA, the CDR3 is TGCAGTGCTAGGGAGACAGGGATGAACACTGAAGCTTTCTTT.

This CDR3 is CASSYSAGQGGSPLHF. The DNA of the CDR3 is TGTGCCAGCAGTTACTCGGCGGGACAGGGAGGGTCACCCCTCCACTTT. The chain is built from TRBV6-5 and TRBJ1-6, with 9 bases that match TRBD1. Germline CDR1 MNHEY, CDR2 SVGAGI. V gave up 0 bases and J gave up 10 bases; unmatched junction bases: 7. The CDR3 is 16 amino acids.

This clonotype came up a few times. In DNA, the CDR3 is TGTGCCAGCTCACCAGTAGTTAGCTCTCACACTGAAGCTTTCTTT. It codes for CASSPVVSSHTEAFF. The chain has TRBV18 and TRBJ1-1; D not certain. From germline, CDR1 is KGHSH and CDR2 LQKENI. Trimming cost V 2 bases and J 3 bases, with 13 bases left between them. There are 15 residues in the CDR3.

The chain links TRBV20-1 to TRBJ2-3, with unresolved D. The CDR3 sequence is 13 residues long. Trimming removed 1 base from V and 3 bases from J, with 8 bases in between. Germline lookup yields CDR1 DFQATT and CDR2 SNEGSKA (reference sequence). DNA for the CDR3: TGCAGTGCTAGAGCGTCGACGACAGATACGCAGTATTTT. This sequence encodes CSARASTTDTQYF.